This T cell receptor (beta chain) comes out of a study of blood T cell repertoires in COVID-19. This CDR3 region has 16 residues. The ends lost 6 bases at V and 2 bases at J; junction bases unmatched: 11. Germline CDR1 reads MNHEY; CDR2 reads SMNVEV (reference sequence). Profiling relied on immunoSEQ multiplex PCR, and the TCRdb table lists in-frame clones only, not all of them. Of around 700,000 clones listed, about 87% are singletons. The receptor's source is a woman younger than 35 with acute or convalescent COVID-19. The source material was peripheral blood. This chain joins TRBV27 and TRBJ1-2, with 8 bases fitting TRBD1. The chain's CDR3 is CASSPLITGGNYGYTF. CDR3 in DNA: TGTGCCAGCAGCCCCTTAATAACAGGGGGGAACTATGGCTACACCTTC.